This T cell receptor beta chain was captured in a study of blood T cell repertoires in COVID-19. The wider study: Sources were T cells, B-cell-depleted T cells, or PBMCs; the material itself was cDNA or gDNA.

Per the germline V gene, CDR1 is MNHEY and CDR2 is SVGAGI. Trimming removed 0 bases from V and 2 bases from J, with 7 bases in between. This CDR3 spans 14 amino acids. In the original workflow: It was from reference gene primer amplification that nucleated cell counts were estimated. TCRdb's copy holds only in-frame clones and misses some; the assay was immunoSEQ multiplex PCR. The V and J calls and the clone size are those of that table, but D and trimming were determined from the DNA. This repertoire shows 150,000 to 200,000 clones, around 75% found once; its top ten account for over 11%. Sequencing was done on a sample of peripheral blood. This chain uses TRBV6-5 with TRBJ1-1; D ambiguous. This TCR was recovered from a woman aged 80 or over with acute or convalescent COVID-19. In DNA, the CDR3 is TGTGCCAGCAGTTACTCGGCTGCCAACACTGAAGCTTTCTTT. Amino acids: CASSYSAANTEAFF.